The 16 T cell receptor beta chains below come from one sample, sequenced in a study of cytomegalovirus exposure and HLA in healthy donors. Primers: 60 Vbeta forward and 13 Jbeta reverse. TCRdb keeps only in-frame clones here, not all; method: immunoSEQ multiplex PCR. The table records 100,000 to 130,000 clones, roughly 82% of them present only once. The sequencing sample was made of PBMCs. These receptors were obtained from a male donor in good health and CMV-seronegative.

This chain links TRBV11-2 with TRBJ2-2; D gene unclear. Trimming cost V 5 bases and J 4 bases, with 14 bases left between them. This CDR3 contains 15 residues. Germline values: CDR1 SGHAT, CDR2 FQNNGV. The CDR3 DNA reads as TGTGCCAGCAGCATGACACCCATCGGCACCGGGGAGCTGTTTTTT. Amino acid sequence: CASSMTPIGTGELFF.

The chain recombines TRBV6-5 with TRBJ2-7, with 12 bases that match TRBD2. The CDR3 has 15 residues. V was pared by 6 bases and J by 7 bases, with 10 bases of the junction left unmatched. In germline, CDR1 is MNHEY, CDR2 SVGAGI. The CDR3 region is CASRSSGRALDEQYF. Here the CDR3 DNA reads TGTGCCAGCAGGTCTAGCGGGAGGGCCCTGGATGAGCAGTACTTC.

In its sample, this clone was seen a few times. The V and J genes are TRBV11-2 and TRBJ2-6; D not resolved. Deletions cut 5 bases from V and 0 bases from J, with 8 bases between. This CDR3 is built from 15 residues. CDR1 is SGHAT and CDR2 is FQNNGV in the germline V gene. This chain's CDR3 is CASSPLSSGANVLTF. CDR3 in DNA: TGTGCCAGCAGCCCTCTCTCCTCTGGGGCCAACGTCCTGACTTTC.

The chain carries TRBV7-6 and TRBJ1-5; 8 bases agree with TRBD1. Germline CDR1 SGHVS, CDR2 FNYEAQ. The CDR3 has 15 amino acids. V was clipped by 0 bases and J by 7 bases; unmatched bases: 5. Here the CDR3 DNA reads TGTGCCAGCAGCTTAGCGACAGGGGCAGGGCAGCCCCAGCATTTT. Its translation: CASSLATGAGQPQHF.

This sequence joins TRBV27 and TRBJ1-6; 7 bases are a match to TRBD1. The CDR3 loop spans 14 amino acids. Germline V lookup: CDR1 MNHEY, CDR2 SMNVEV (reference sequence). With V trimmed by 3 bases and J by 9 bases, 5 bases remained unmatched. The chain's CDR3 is CASSLPGGISPLHF. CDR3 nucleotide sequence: TGTGCCAGCAGTTTGCCAGGGGGTATTTCACCCCTCCACTTT.

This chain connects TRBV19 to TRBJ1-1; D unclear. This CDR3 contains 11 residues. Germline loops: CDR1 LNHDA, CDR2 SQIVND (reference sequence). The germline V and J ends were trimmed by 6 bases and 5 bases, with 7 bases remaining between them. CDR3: CASSPGTEAFF. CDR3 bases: TGTGCCAGTAGCCCGGGAACTGAAGCTTTCTTT.

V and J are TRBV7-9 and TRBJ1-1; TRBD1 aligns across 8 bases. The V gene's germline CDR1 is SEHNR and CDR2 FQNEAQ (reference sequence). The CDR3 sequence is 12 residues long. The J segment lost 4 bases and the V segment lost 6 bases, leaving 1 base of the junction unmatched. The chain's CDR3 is CASSDRGTEAFF. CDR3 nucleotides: TGTGCCAGCAGTGACAGGGGCACTGAAGCTTTCTTT.

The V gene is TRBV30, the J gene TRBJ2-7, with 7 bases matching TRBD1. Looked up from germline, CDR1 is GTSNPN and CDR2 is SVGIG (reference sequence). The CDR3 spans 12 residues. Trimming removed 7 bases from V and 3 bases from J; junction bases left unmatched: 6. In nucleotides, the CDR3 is TGTGCCTCAAGTGGGACAGTCTACGAGCAGTACTTC. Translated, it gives CASSGTVYEQYF. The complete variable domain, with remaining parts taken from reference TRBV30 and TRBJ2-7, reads SQTIHQWPATLVQPVGSPLSLECTVEGTSNPNLYWYRQAAGRGLQLLFYSVGIGQISSEVPQNLSASRPQDRQFILSSKKLLLSDSGFYLCASSGTVYEQYFGPGTRLTVT.

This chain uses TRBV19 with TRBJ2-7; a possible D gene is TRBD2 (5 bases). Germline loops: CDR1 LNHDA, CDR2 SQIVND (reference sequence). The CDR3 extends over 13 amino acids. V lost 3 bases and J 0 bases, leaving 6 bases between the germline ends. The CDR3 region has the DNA TGTGCCAGTAGTATCAGCGGCTCCTACGAGCAGTACTTC. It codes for CASSISGSYEQYF.

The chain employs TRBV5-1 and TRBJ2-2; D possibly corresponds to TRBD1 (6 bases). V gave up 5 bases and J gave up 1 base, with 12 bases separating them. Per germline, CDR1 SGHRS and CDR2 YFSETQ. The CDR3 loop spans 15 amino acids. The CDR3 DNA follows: TGCGCCAGCAGGGCCGGGACACAGAACACCGGGGAGCTGTTTTTT. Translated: CASRAGTQNTGELFF.

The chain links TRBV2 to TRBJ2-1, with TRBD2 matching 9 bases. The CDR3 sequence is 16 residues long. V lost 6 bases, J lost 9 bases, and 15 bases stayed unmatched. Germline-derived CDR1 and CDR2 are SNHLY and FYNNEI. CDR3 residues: CASRERIAGVSIEQFF. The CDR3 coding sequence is TGTGCCAGCAGGGAAAGAATAGCGGGAGTAAGTATTGAGCAGTTCTTC.

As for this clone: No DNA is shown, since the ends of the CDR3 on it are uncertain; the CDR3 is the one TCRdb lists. This chain's CDR3 is CASSKVGEGAPYEQYF. This sequence joins TRBV21-1 and TRBJ2-7; the D call of TRBD2 is as the table states it, not checked on the DNA. TRBV21-1 is labeled a pseudogene. The CDR3 is made up of 16 amino acids, end residues included.

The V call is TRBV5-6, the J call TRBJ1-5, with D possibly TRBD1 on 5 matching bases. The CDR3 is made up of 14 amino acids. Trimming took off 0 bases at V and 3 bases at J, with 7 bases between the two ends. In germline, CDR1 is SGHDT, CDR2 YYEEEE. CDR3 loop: CASSLEGDNQPQHF. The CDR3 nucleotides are TGTGCCAGCAGCTTGGAAGGGGACAATCAGCCCCAGCATTTT. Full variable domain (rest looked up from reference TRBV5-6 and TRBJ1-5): DAGVTQSPTHLIKTRGQQVTLRCSPKSGHDTVSWYQQALGQGPQFIFQYYEEEERQRGNFPDRFSGHQFPNYSSELNVNALLLGDSALYLCASSLEGDNQPQHFGDGTRLSIL.

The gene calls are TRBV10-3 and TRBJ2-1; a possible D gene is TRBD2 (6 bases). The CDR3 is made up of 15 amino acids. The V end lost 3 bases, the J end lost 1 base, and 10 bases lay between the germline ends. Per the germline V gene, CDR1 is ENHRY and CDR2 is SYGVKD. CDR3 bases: TGTGCCATCAGTGAATCTGGAGGGTCCTACAATGAGCAGTTCTTC. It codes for CAISESGGSYNEQFF.

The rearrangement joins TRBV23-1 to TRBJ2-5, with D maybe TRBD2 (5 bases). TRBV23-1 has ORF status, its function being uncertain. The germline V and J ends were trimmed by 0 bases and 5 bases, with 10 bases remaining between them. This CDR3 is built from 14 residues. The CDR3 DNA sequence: TGCGCCAGCAGTCAATCGGCTAGCCATGAGACCCAGTACTTC. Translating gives CASSQSASHETQYF.

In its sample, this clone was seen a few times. CDR3 in amino acids: CASSQFGTLSGNTIYF. CDR3 sequence (DNA): TGTGCCAGCAGCCAATTCGGGACACTCTCTGGAAACACCATATATTTT. J is TRBJ1-3 and V is TRBV4-2; D may be TRBD1 (6 bases). The CDR3 is 16 residues long. Germline V gene lookup returns CDR1 LGHNA and CDR2 YNFKEQ. V was pared by 2 bases and J by 0 bases, with 11 bases between.